This paragraph covers one TCR beta chain sequence. The antigen is not known. This sample's RNA came from whole unsorted tissue. Distant lung tissue was collected more than 3 cm away from the tumor edge. The data derive from a study of tumor and adjacent non-tumor tissue in lung cancer. Study-level points and caveats: Significantly higher TCR diversity was found in tumor than normal lung.

Three rounds of nested PCR, following a modified ARM-PCR protocol, produced the TCRbeta library. Using its own MiXCR run on the multiplex PCR reads, TCRdb lists one record per CDR3 protein. The data show about 98,000 distinct CDR3 sequences, with 75% to 85% seen just once and 30% held by the top ten. What was sequenced was distant non-tumor lung tissue. The receptor was derived from a man aged 55-75 years with small cell lung cancer.

The CDR3 nucleotides read TGCAGCGTTAAGGCCCCTAACAGGGTGACCCAGTACTTC. It is translated as CSVKAPNRVTQYF. The chain employs TRBV29-1 and TRBJ2-5; D is possibly TRBD1 (6 bases). Germline V gene lookup returns CDR1 SQVTM and CDR2 ANQGSEA. V gave up 5 bases and J gave up 7 bases, with 17 bases separating them. The CDR3 length is 13 residues.